This record looks at one T cell receptor beta chain sequence and its context. Its antigen remains unidentified. Per-base quality was not reported, and no clone a single base away is much larger than it. Two independent genomic DNA replicates were amplified for each sample, with roughly 0.5 ug used for blood and approximately 1.5 ug for tumor or normal breast. TCRB sequencing of genomic DNA was carried out with the ImmunoSeq Intro kit according to the manufacturer's instructions. For absolute quantification, the approximately 30-cycle multiplex PCR included proprietary primers along with spike-in control sequences. Single-end 150-bp reads were used to sequence an 87-bp fragment spanning the CDR3 plus the flanking V and J genes. Each lane of an Illumina MiSeq using version 3.0 chemistry carried seven multiplexed samples, with two replicates per sample. The study's own analysis went as follows. The vendor's proprietary pipeline processed the raw data and merged both replicates into a single result for each sample. A clonotype was defined as productive rearrangements that share the same V-gene family, CDR3 amino acid sequence and J-gene segment. Clonality was calculated as 1 minus the normalized Shannon entropy (Pielou evenness) of TCRB abundances. To estimate T cell density, the total number of templates was divided by the number of input cells, which was inferred from the amount of DNA input. Recon with default parameters was used to estimate total repertoire diversity and clonality. Tumor-enriched clonotypes were defined as having over 0.1% abundance in tumor and at least 32-fold higher abundance than in normal breast. TCRdb took this table from immuneACCESS and kept in-frame rearrangements with V and J called. Such tables lack part of the clones; where checked against another copy, unresolved V genes explain under half of the gap, and the rest is unexplained. V, J and clone size reflect that table, while D and trimming were determined from the DNA. The sample table lists around 48,000 clones, about 93% of them with a count of one. Clones ranked in the top ten supply 5% of the sample.

This sample was taken from a study of early stage breast cancer tumors (dated by TCRdb to the late 2010s). About the full investigation: Of the approximately 15 invasive breast tumors, roughly 13 were found to be estrogen receptor-positive, progesterone receptor-positive and HER2-negative. Of the roughly twelve ER+/PR+/HER2- tumors, eight were classified as invasive ductal carcinomas and four as invasive lobular carcinomas. The average read coverage per sample was roughly 10-fold. The samples as a whole yielded under 3,500,000 detected templates, corresponding to some 1 million unique clonotypes. What the work shows at the level of the full study, not this receptor alone: Repertoires from blood and normal breast were more alike than repertoires from blood and tumor, and in about 85% of the 16 patients, comparing each tissue with blood separated tumor from normal. The small cohort size prevented analysis by tumor subtype. Enriched TCRB sequences shared across patients were found to be mostly commonly generated sequences that were unlikely to play an important role in the tumor microenvironment. Sequencing bulk genomic DNA from unsorted cells could not capture chain pairing or functional markers like CD4, CD8 and FOXP3. Compared with adjacent normal breast tissue, tumors had about 2.5-fold higher T cell density and higher clonality.

From cysteine to phenylalanine, the CDR3 is 14 amino acids long. Only the CDR3 region is kept as DNA, spanning 42 bases read in frame from base 1. The germline V gene encodes CDR1 SGHVS and CDR2 FQNEAQ. V sheds 5 bases and J sheds 6 bases, leaving 17 bases between their ends. The study profiled bulk TCR beta-chain repertoires in matched peripheral blood, tumor and adjacent normal breast tissue taken from approximately 15 patients with early-stage breast cancer. Before surgery, whole blood (about 5-10 mL) was collected into EDTA tubes and processed within 2 hours. Ficoll-Paque centrifugation in SepMate-50 tubes was used to isolate peripheral blood mononuclear cells. PBMCs were cryopreserved in around 90% FBS with approximately 10% DMSO in aliquots of about 1.7 to 4.5 million cells and stored in liquid nitrogen. The Qiagen AllPrep DNA/RNA Mini kit was used to extract genomic DNA.

The sequence came from a person aged 65 to 85 with breast cancer. The sequence is built from TRBV7-8 and TRBJ2-7, with a tentative D gene TRBD1 over 5 matching bases. Sequencing input: blood. The CDR3 corresponds to CASSPRPDSTEQYF. The DNA sequence is as follows: TGTGCCAGCAGCCCTCGCCCTGACAGCACCGAGCAGTACTTC. With all but the CDR3 taken from the reference TRBV7-8 and TRBJ2-7 genes, the full variable domain is: GAGVSQSPRYKVAKRGQDVALRCDPISGHVSLFWYQQALGQGPEFLTYFQNEAQLDKSGLPSDRFFAERPEGSVSTLKIQRTQQEDSAVYLCASSPRPDSTEQYFGPGTRLTVT.